The T cell receptor beta chain described here comes from a study of CD8 T cells in ankylosing spondylitis. On this clonotype: Its antigen is not identified.

Quantitative 5'-RACE was performed with molecular barcodes, and it yielded the TCR beta libraries. TCRdb reanalysed the 5' RACE reads using MiXCR and keeps one entry per CDR3 protein. This table holds 200,000 to 250,000 distinct CDR3 sequences, 7.3% found once. The V gene lost 5 bases and the J gene lost 1 base, with 11 bases spanning the gap. Germline V gene data show CDR1 as SEHNR and CDR2 as FQNEAQ (reference sequence). This CDR3 is built from 14 residues. Study-level findings and limits: Characteristic of ankylosing spondylitis blood, it appeared, was a TCR beta motif comprising several highly homologous variants. Several of the motif variants were reported before in synovial fluid and blood from reactive arthritis.

Sequenced: blood, either unsorted or a sorted T cell fraction (not recorded which). The source of this sequence is a male donor with ankylosing spondylitis. V is TRBV7-9 and J is TRBJ2-5; TRBD2 might be the D (6 bases). CDR3 sequence: CASSLRGFQETQYF. Here the CDR3 DNA reads TGTGCCAGCAGCCTACGGGGGTTCCAAGAGACCCAGTACTTC.